One sample yielded the 23 T cell receptor beta chains listed below, sequenced in a study of blood T cell repertoires in COVID-19. Generated by immunoSEQ multiplex PCR, the TCRdb table keeps only in-frame clones and is missing some. Here the sample spans 200,000 to 250,000 clones, 82% being singletons. The sample consisted of peripheral blood. The source is a woman older than 75 with active or convalescent COVID-19.

This clone occurred once. This chain links TRBV29-1 with TRBJ2-3; 11 bases are shared with TRBD2. The V gene end was trimmed by 3 bases and the J gene end by 0 bases; junction bases not matched to a gene: 2. From germline, CDR1 is SQVTM and CDR2 ANQGSEA. The CDR3 is made up of 15 amino acids. Here the CDR3 DNA reads TGCAGCGTTGAGACTAGCGGGACTAGCACAGATACGCAGTATTTT. Residues: CSVETSGTSTDTQYF.

The gene calls are TRBV7-9 and TRBJ2-1; 7 nucleotides match TRBD2. Germline V lookup: CDR1 SEHNR, CDR2 FQNEAQ (reference sequence). The V and J ends lost 3 bases and 4 bases, in that order; junction bases with no gene match: 12. The CDR3 runs to 17 residues. The CDR3 sequence is CASSLSHGTTPYNEQFF. The CDR3 DNA sequence: TGTGCCAGCAGCTTGAGCCACGGGACTACACCATACAATGAGCAGTTCTTC. Full variable domain (remainder filled in from reference TRBV7-9 and TRBJ2-1): DTGVSQNPRHKITKRGQNVTFRCDPISEHNRLYWYRQTLGQGPEFLTYFQNEAQLEKSRLLSDRFSAERPKGSFSTLEIQRTEQGDSAMYLCASSLSHGTTPYNEQFFGPGTRLTVL.

This clone has only one observation. V is TRBV10-3 and J is TRBJ1-5; D unclear. Germline-derived CDR1 and CDR2 are ENHRY and SYGVKD. Trimming took off 10 bases at V and 5 bases at J, with 12 bases between the two ends. CDR3 length equals 12 residues. For the CDR3, the DNA is TGTGCCACCTCCGGGAATGATCAGCCCCAGCATTTT. Residues: CATSGNDQPQHF.

The chain has TRBV10-3 and TRBJ2-5; D gene uncertain. V was shortened by 7 bases and J by 0 bases, with 6 bases between the two germline ends. There are 12 residues in the CDR3. Per the germline V gene, CDR1 is ENHRY and CDR2 is SYGVKD. CDR3 residues: CAINQYQETQYF. The CDR3 nucleotides read TGTGCCATCAATCAATACCAAGAGACCCAGTACTTC.

The sample holds one count of this clone. The chain employs TRBV7-2 and TRBJ1-1, with D hard to call. The V end lost 0 bases, the J end lost 0 bases, and 8 bases lay between the germline ends. CDR1 SGHTA and CDR2 FQGNSA come from the germline V gene. The CDR3 sequence is 15 residues long. Written as DNA, the CDR3 is TGTGCCAGCAGCTTAGCATCATCAGTGAACACTGAAGCTTTCTTT. Its translation: CASSLASSVNTEAFF.

This clone was seen a few times. The J gene is TRBJ2-7, the V gene TRBV5-1; no firm D call. V lost 5 bases and J lost 0, with 12 bases in between. Germline-derived CDR1 and CDR2 are SGHRS and YFSETQ. The CDR3 runs to 14 residues. CDR3 coding DNA: TGCGCCAGCAGAGTGACGTCTAGCTCCTACGAGCAGTACTTC. Protein product: CASRVTSSSYEQYF.

The rearrangement links TRBV28 to TRBJ1-6, with D perhaps matching TRBD1 (6 bases). With 2 bases removed from V and 6 bases from J, the gap between germline ends came to 14 bases. The CDR3 sequence is 16 residues long. Looked up from germline, CDR1 is MDHEN and CDR2 is SYDVKM. The CDR3 protein is CASSLDRPSLNSPLHF. The CDR3 nucleotides read TGTGCCAGCAGTTTAGACAGGCCGAGCCTTAATTCACCCCTCCACTTT.

About this clone itself: An end of the junction does not agree with germline; a read error may underlie this. The chain is built from TRBV10-3 and TRBJ1-2; 7 bases match TRBD1. CDR1 and CDR2 from the germline V gene are ENHRY and SYGVKD. The CDR3 extends over 14 amino acids. CDR3: CAISAGTELYGYTF. CDR3 bases: TGTGCCATCAGTGCGGGGACAGAGCTCTATGGTTACACCTTC.

This clone was observed once. CDR3 region: CASRLAGGHEQFF. The CDR3 DNA is TGTGCCAGTAGACTAGCGGGAGGACATGAGCAGTTCTTC. J is TRBJ2-1 and V is TRBV27, with 13 bases that match TRBD2. Germline V gene lookup returns CDR1 MNHEY and CDR2 SMNVEV (reference sequence). CDR3 length: 13 amino acids. V shed 9 bases, J shed 8 bases, and the junction held 4 bases outside the gene matches.

This chain uses TRBV28 with TRBJ1-2; a weak D match, TRBD1 (5 bases). This CDR3 has 17 residues. Germline V gene lookup returns CDR1 MDHEN and CDR2 SYDVKM. Between the trimmed V and J ends, which lost 4 bases and 2 bases, there was a span of 20 bases. CDR3 residues: CASSSNLGAGQNYGYTF. The CDR3 DNA is TGTGCCAGCAGTTCAAACCTAGGGGCAGGGCAAAACTATGGCTACACCTTC.

The V and J genes are TRBV12-5 and TRBJ1-2; D perhaps matches TRBD1 (6 bases). This CDR3 has 13 amino acids. Per the germline V gene, CDR1 is LGHNT and CDR2 is FRNRAP. Trimming removed 4 bases at V and 1 base at J, with 7 bases between. For the CDR3, the DNA is TGTGCTAGTGGTTCGGACAGTAACTATGGCTACACCTTC. It codes for CASGSDSNYGYTF.

This chain uses TRBV3-1 (or the pseudogene TRBV3-2) with TRBJ1-1; 7 nucleotides line up with TRBD1. The V segment lost 5 bases and the J segment 5 bases; nucleotides outside the gene matches: 8. The germline V gene encodes CDR1 LGHDT and CDR2 YNNKEL (reference sequence). The CDR3 totals 14 residues. CDR3: CASSIYSGGTEAFF. The DNA of the CDR3 is TGTGCCAGCAGCATTTACTCAGGGGGAACTGAAGCTTTCTTT.

The chain has TRBV28 and TRBJ1-5; 9 bases match TRBD1. From germline, CDR1 is MDHEN and CDR2 SYDVKM. The CDR3 is made up of 15 amino acids. The J segment lost 6 bases and the V segment lost 5 bases, leaving 8 bases of the junction unmatched. The CDR3 region has the DNA TGTGCCAGCAGTCCCGGGACAGGGACGCGTCAGCCCCAGCATTTT. It codes for CASSPGTGTRQPQHF.

The chain combines TRBV15 with TRBJ2-5, with 7 nucleotides matching TRBD1. CDR1 is LNHNV, CDR2 YYDKDF, per germline (reference sequence). The CDR3 is 14 residues long. The ends lost 2 bases at V and 5 bases at J; junction bases unmatched: 5. The CDR3 spells CATSRPQGSETQYF. In DNA form, the CDR3 reads TGTGCCACCAGCAGACCACAGGGGAGCGAGACCCAGTACTTC.

This clone appeared once. The chain carries TRBV6-1 and TRBJ2-5, with D possibly TRBD2 on 6 matching bases. CDR3 length: 16 amino acids. CDR1 MNHNS and CDR2 SASEGT come from the germline V gene. Trimming stripped 1 base from V and 4 bases from J, with 16 bases between. In DNA, the CDR3 is TGTGCCAGCAGTGAAGGTCTAGCGAGTGGGGGAGAGACCCAGTACTTC. Protein product: CASSEGLASGGETQYF.

The rearrangement links TRBV19 to TRBJ1-2; TRBD1 matches at 7 bases. This CDR3 is 15 amino acids long. The V gene end was trimmed by 6 bases and the J gene end by 4 bases; junction bases not matched to a gene: 11. In germline, CDR1 is LNHDA, CDR2 SQIVND (reference sequence). The CDR3 DNA follows: TGTGCCAGTAGCCCAACCAGGGGGACGGCCTATGGCTACACCTTC. It specifies CASSPTRGTAYGYTF.

The chain recombines TRBV6-2 or TRBV6-3 with TRBJ2-3, with a weak D call TRBD2 (6 bases). The CDR3 is 15 residues long. Trimming stripped 5 bases from V and 0 bases from J, with 12 bases between. CDR1 is MNHEY and CDR2 is SVGEGT in the germline V gene. Here the CDR3 DNA reads TGTGCCAGCAGTCGTGGGGGGAGTAGCACAGATACGCAGTATTTT. The encoded protein is CASSRGGSSTDTQYF.

V usage is TRBV7-2 and J usage is TRBJ2-7, with D tentatively TRBD1 (6 bases). This CDR3 region has 14 residues. Between the trimmed V and J ends, which lost 5 bases and 1 base, there was a span of 12 bases. Germline CDR1 reads SGHTA; CDR2 reads FQGNSA. CDR3 bases: TGTGCCAGCAGCGCACAAGGGGGTTCCTACGAGCAGTACTTC. It specifies CASSAQGGSYEQYF.

V usage is TRBV29-1 and J usage is TRBJ1-4; D not certain. Trimming shortened V by 3 bases and J by 5 bases, and 7 bases separated the two germline ends. This CDR3 is built from 12 residues. The germline V gene has CDR1 SQVTM and CDR2 ANQGSEA. CDR3 nucleotides: TGCAGCGTTGAGGGCAGGAATGAAAAACTGTTTTTT. Its translation is CSVEGRNEKLFF.

For this clone: Other DNA sequences from this sample encode an identical CDR3 as well. V usage is TRBV3-1 (or the pseudogene TRBV3-2) and J usage is TRBJ2-5; the match to TRBD2 covers 12 bases. Germline V gives CDR1 LGHDT, CDR2 YNNKEL (reference sequence). The CDR3 has 15 amino acids. The V segment lost 2 bases and the J segment 3 bases; nucleotides outside the gene matches: 1. CDR3: CASSQRTSGEETQYF. CDR3 in DNA: TGTGCCAGCAGCCAAAGGACTAGCGGGGAAGAGACCCAGTACTTC.

The chain is built from TRBV25-1 and TRBJ1-6, with D possibly being TRBD1 (5 bases). This CDR3 comprises 14 residues. Germline values: CDR1 MGHDK, CDR2 SYGVNS. The ends were cut back, 4 bases at V and 9 bases at J, with 13 bases in the middle. This CDR3 reads CASSVRGVISPLHF. The CDR3 nucleotides read TGTGCCAGCAGTGTTCGGGGGGTTATTTCACCCCTCCACTTT.

This sequence joins TRBV5-5 and TRBJ2-6; 9 bases are shared with TRBD1. There are 17 residues in the CDR3. Unmatched junction bases numbered 12, after V lost 10 bases and J lost 1 base. Per the germline V gene, CDR1 is SGHKS and CDR2 is YYEKEE (reference sequence). The CDR3 loop reads CAQNSGQGYSGANVLTF. The CDR3 DNA sequence: TGTGCCCAGAACTCTGGACAGGGGTATTCTGGGGCCAACGTCCTGACTTTC.

This chain joins TRBV2 and TRBJ1-6; TRBD1 aligns across 10 bases. The CDR3 has 14 amino acids. The junction had 6 bases not matched to a gene; V was cut back by 8 bases and J by 8 bases. Germline CDR1 SNHLY, CDR2 FYNNEI. The CDR3 loop reads CASHWTGGDSPLHF. The DNA for the CDR3 is TGTGCCAGCCATTGGACAGGGGGGGATTCACCCCTCCACTTT.